Following are 13 T cell receptor beta chains from one sample sequenced in a study of cytomegalovirus exposure and HLA in healthy donors. It was with 60 Vbeta and 13 Jbeta primers that the PCR ran. Here immunoSEQ multiplex PCR was the method, and the copy in TCRdb shows in-frame clones only, minus some. The table lists around 150,000 clones, approximately 80% of them singletons. Sequenced: PBMCs. The origin of the receptors is a man aged 45 to 65 in good health and CMV-seronegative.

The V gene is TRBV5-4, the J gene TRBJ2-6, with D unresolved. The CDR3 consists of 16 residues. Germline V gene sequence: CDR1 SGHNT, CDR2 YYREEE (reference sequence). Trimming cost V 0 bases and J 0 bases, with 7 bases left between them. The CDR3 loop is CASSLGASSGANVLTF. The CDR3 bases are TGTGCCAGCAGCTTGGGGGCCAGCTCTGGGGCCAACGTCCTGACTTTC.

V is TRBV7-2 and J is TRBJ1-6; D is ambiguous. Germline values: CDR1 SGHTA, CDR2 FQGNSA. V was pared by 4 bases and J by 9 bases, with 10 bases between. The CDR3 runs 13 residues. The CDR3 DNA reads as TGTGCCAGCAGCTCCGATTTCGGTTCACCCCTCCACTTT. Amino acids: CASSSDFGSPLHF.

This clone occurred a few times. V is TRBV6-1 and J is TRBJ1-5, with D perhaps matching TRBD1 (5 bases). This CDR3 comprises 17 residues. Trimming pared 4 bases from V and 0 bases from J, leaving 16 bases between. The germline V gene encodes CDR1 MNHNS and CDR2 SASEGT. CDR3 in amino acids: CASSVGASTDSNQPQHF. The CDR3, as DNA: TGTGCCAGCAGTGTTGGGGCTTCGACTGATAGCAATCAGCCCCAGCATTTT.

The V call is TRBV27, the J call TRBJ2-5, with D perhaps TRBD1 (6 bases). CDR1 and CDR2 from the germline V gene are MNHEY and SMNVEV (reference sequence). V dropped 4 bases and J dropped 5 bases, with 26 bases sitting between them. The CDR3 totals 18 residues. The CDR3 region has the DNA TGTGCCAGCAGTTCCACTACCCGGGACATCCGCTACCGGGAGACCCAGTACTTC. It encodes CASSSTTRDIRYRETQYF.

This chain links TRBV29-1 with TRBJ2-7, with 14 bases matching TRBD2. Trimming took 3 bases from V and 3 from J; bases not matched to a gene: 1. The CDR3 totals 14 residues. Per the germline V gene, CDR1 is SQVTM and CDR2 is ANQGSEA. The DNA of the CDR3 is TGCAGCGTTGACGGGACTAGCGGGAGCTACGAGCAGTACTTC. The encoded protein is CSVDGTSGSYEQYF.

The DNA for the CDR3 is TGCGCCAGCAGCTTTGGGGAGTATAGGTCCGGGGAGCTGTTTTTT. It translates to CASSFGEYRSGELFF. The V and J genes are TRBV5-1 and TRBJ2-2; D may be TRBD2 (5 bases). This CDR3 has 15 amino acids. Germline CDR1 SGHRS, CDR2 YFSETQ. The V end lost 2 bases, the J end lost 6 bases, and 14 bases lay between the germline ends.

The chain is built from TRBV10-2 and TRBJ1-1; D call uncertain. In germline, CDR1 is WSHSY, CDR2 SAAADI. The CDR3 runs 13 residues. The germline V and J ends were trimmed by 4 bases and 0 bases, with 6 bases remaining between them. The DNA of the CDR3 is TGCGCCAGCAGTGCCCAGATGAACACTGAAGCTTTCTTT. It translates to CASSAQMNTEAFF.

The chain is built from TRBV7-8 and TRBJ1-1, with 8 nucleotides matching TRBD1. The CDR3 sequence is 13 residues long. Germline CDR1 reads SGHVS; CDR2 reads FQNEAQ. After removal of 10 bases from V and 1 base from J, the junction contained 5 bases not matched to a gene. The CDR3 here is CATGQGTNTEAFF. The CDR3 DNA reads as TGTGCCACCGGACAGGGAACGAACACTGAAGCTTTCTTT.

This clone occurred once. Other DNA sequences in this sample translate to the same CDR3. The chain carries TRBV11-2 and TRBJ2-7, with 13 nucleotides matching TRBD2. Per the germline V gene, CDR1 is SGHAT and CDR2 is FQNNGV. There are 14 residues in the CDR3. V shed 6 bases, J shed 2 bases, and the junction held 1 base outside the gene matches. In DNA form, the CDR3 reads TGTGCCAGCAGACTAGCGGGAGGGCCCTACGAGCAGTACTTC. The encoded protein is CASRLAGGPYEQYF.

This clone was observed a handful of times. The V call is TRBV27, the J call TRBJ2-5; 7 positions agree with TRBD1. The germline CDR1 and CDR2 sequences are MNHEY and SMNVEV (reference sequence). The CDR3 has 16 residues. With V trimmed by 6 bases and J by 5 bases, 15 bases remained unmatched. The CDR3 reads CASRRGPGVLSETQYF. CDR3 coding DNA: TGTGCCAGCAGAAGGGGGCCAGGGGTTCTGTCGGAGACCCAGTACTTC.

V and J are TRBV15 and TRBJ1-2, with 7 bases that match TRBD1. This CDR3 comprises 15 residues. Germline trimming cut 2 bases from V and 1 base from J; bases unmatched to any gene: 4. Germline V gene sequence: CDR1 LNHNV, CDR2 YYDKDF (reference sequence). DNA of the CDR3: TGTGCCACCAGCAGACGGGACAGCCATAACTATGGCTACACCTTC. Its protein product is CATSRRDSHNYGYTF.

CDR3 region: CASSKRTSGSSTDTQYF. The DNA of the CDR3 is TGTGCCAGTAGTAAACGGACTAGCGGATCTAGCACAGATACGCAGTATTTT. The chain employs TRBV19 and TRBJ2-3, with 10 bases aligning to TRBD2. CDR3 length: 17 residues. The V and J ends lost 4 bases and 0 bases, in that order; junction bases with no gene match: 7. In germline, CDR1 is LNHDA, CDR2 SQIVND (reference sequence).

The genes are TRBV6-1 and TRBJ2-5; perhaps TRBD1 as D (5 bases). This CDR3 is 15 amino acids long. Between the trimmed V and J ends, which lost 4 bases and 4 bases, there was a span of 16 bases. Per the germline V gene, CDR1 is MNHNS and CDR2 is SASEGT. CDR3 residues: CASSGGRIGAETQYF. CDR3 nucleotides: TGTGCCAGCAGTGGGGGCCGAATAGGGGCAGAGACCCAGTACTTC.